This is a list of T cell receptor beta chains from one sample in a study of cytomegalovirus exposure and HLA in healthy donors. Method: immunoSEQ multiplex PCR; TCRdb's copy keeps in-frame clones and lacks some. The sample holds roughly 150,000 clones; 70% to 80% are singletons and the top ten take roughly 1.3%. Sequencing was performed on PBMCs. The source is a man in his thirties or forties in good health and CMV-seronegative. Each CDR3 is given with its conserved first and last residue. Fields, in order: CDR3 DNA, CDR3 protein, D gene, clone size, V gene, J gene. A D gene is named only where the DNA matches it firmly. Clone size is stated in some rows and not others, as once, few, many or a class when expanded.

CDR3 DNA: TGTGCCAGTAGTATAAGCGACAGTCCACCTGGCTACACCTTC
CDR3 protein: CASSISDSPPGYTF
D gene: .
clone size: .
V gene: TRBV19
J gene: TRBJ1-2

CDR3 DNA: TGTGCCAGCTCACCACAGGGGGCTGGTCAGCCCCAGCATTTT
CDR3 protein: CASSPQGAGQPQHF
D gene: TRBD1
clone size: .
V gene: TRBV18
J gene: TRBJ1-5

CDR3 DNA: TGTGCCAGCAGTCCCGGCGGTAGTGGCACCGGGGAGCTGTTTTTT
CDR3 protein: CASSPGGSGTGELFF
D gene: .
clone size: .
V gene: TRBV28
J gene: TRBJ2-2

CDR3 DNA: TGCGCCAGCAGCCAAGCGGGACTAGATCACGGGAATGAGCAGTTCTTC
CDR3 protein: CASSQAGLDHGNEQFF
D gene: TRBD2
clone size: .
V gene: TRBV4-1
J gene: TRBJ2-1

CDR3 DNA: TGTGCCAGCAGCGCCCCAGGGCCCATCGATGGCTACACCTTC
CDR3 protein: CASSAPGPIDGYTF
D gene: .
clone size: .
V gene: TRBV9
J gene: TRBJ1-2

CDR3 DNA: TGCGCCAGCAGCTTAGGAGGGATGGGGGATGAAAAACTGTTTTTT
CDR3 protein: CASSLGGMGDEKLFF
D gene: .
clone size: .
V gene: TRBV5-1
J gene: TRBJ1-4

CDR3 DNA: TGTGCCAGCAGCCCGCGGGGGGGAACAGATACGCAGTATTTT
CDR3 protein: CASSPRGGTDTQYF
D gene: TRBD2
clone size: .
V gene: TRBV9
J gene: TRBJ2-3

CDR3 DNA: TGTGCCAGCAGTCAGAATCCGCCAGGGGGCTTTACGCAGTATTTT
CDR3 protein: CASSQNPPGGFTQYF
D gene: TRBD1
clone size: .
V gene: TRBV28
J gene: TRBJ2-3

CDR3 DNA: TGTGCCAGCAGCTTACAGGCATCCCCCCTCCACTTT
CDR3 protein: CASSLQASPLHF
D gene: .
clone size: .
V gene: TRBV11-2
J gene: TRBJ1-6

CDR3 DNA: TGTGCCAGCAGCCAATCTGGGCCTGTAATCACTGAAGCTTTCTTT
CDR3 protein: CASSQSGPVITEAFF
D gene: .
clone size: once
V gene: TRBV16
J gene: TRBJ1-1

CDR3 DNA: TGTGCCAGCAGCTCCTTCAACCGGGACAGGGGGCAACTATCCGCCTACAATGAGCAGTTCTTC
CDR3 protein: CASSSFNRDRGQLSAYNEQFF
D gene: TRBD1
clone size: .
V gene: TRBV7-8
J gene: TRBJ2-1